These T cell receptor beta chains were read from a single sample in a study of molecular identifiers for immune sequencing clone quantification. TCRdb fed the PCR reads into MiXCR, producing one record per CDR3 protein. The table has a few hundred thousand distinct CDR3 sequences, roughly 24% seen once; the top ten hold around 0.76%. Source material: naive CD8+ T cells from blood, with Jurkat cell RNA spiked in. These TCRs come from a human donor in good health. Some libraries in this study had Jurkat cell RNA spiked in. CDR3s include the opening cysteine and the closing phenylalanine or tryptophan. D genes are given only for firm matches. Clone size, where shown, is once, few, many, or a class for clones that have expanded.

abundance: few
v_gene: TRBV12-3/TRBV12-4
j_gene: TRBJ2-7
d_gene: .
CDR3nt: TGTGCCAGCAGTTTGTTGGAGACAGGATCGGACGAGCAGTACTTC
CDR3aa: CASSLLETGSDEQYF

abundance: .
v_gene: TRBV9
j_gene: TRBJ1-5
d_gene: .
CDR3nt: TGTGCCAGCAGCCCAGAAGGTAGTCTAGCGGGGGGGGATACGCAGCATTTT
CDR3aa: CASSPEGSLAGGDTQHF

abundance: .
v_gene: TRBV6-2/TRBV6-3
j_gene: TRBJ2-2
d_gene: .
CDR3nt: TGTGCCGGCAGCCCCCTAAACACCGGGGAGCTGTTTTTT
CDR3aa: CAGSPLNTGELFF

abundance: few
v_gene: TRBV7-9
j_gene: TRBJ1-1
d_gene: .
CDR3nt: TGTGCCAGCAGCTTTGGTGGCACCATCACTGAAGCTTTCTTT
CDR3aa: CASSFGGTITEAFF

abundance: many
v_gene: TRBV30
j_gene: TRBJ2-5
d_gene: .
CDR3nt: TGTGCCTCCAACAGGGAGCAAGAGACCCAGTACTTC
CDR3aa: CASNREQETQYF

abundance: few
v_gene: TRBV7-2
j_gene: TRBJ2-6
d_gene: .
CDR3nt: TGTGCCAGCAGTCCCTCGAGAGGCTCTGGGGCCAACGTCCTGACTTTC
CDR3aa: CASSPSRGSGANVLTF

abundance: .
v_gene: TRBV6-2/TRBV6-3
j_gene: TRBJ2-1
d_gene: .
CDR3nt: TGTGCCAGCAGTTATTTGGGGGCGAGGGTTGAGCAGTTCTTC
CDR3aa: CASSYLGARVEQFF

abundance: .
v_gene: TRBV13
j_gene: TRBJ2-3
d_gene: .
CDR3nt: TGTGCCAGCAGCCTTCAGACTAGCCCAGGGGCCAGTACGCAGTATTTT
CDR3aa: CASSLQTSPGASTQYF

abundance: .
v_gene: TRBV7-3
j_gene: TRBJ2-7
d_gene: TRBD2
CDR3nt: TGTGCCAGCAGCTCAGCGGGAGGGTTCTACGAGCAGTACTTC
CDR3aa: CASSSAGGFYEQYF

abundance: many
v_gene: TRBV9
j_gene: TRBJ1-1
d_gene: .
CDR3nt: TGTGCCAGCAGCGCCGACAGCATGAACACTGAAGCTTTCTTT
CDR3aa: CASSADSMNTEAFF

abundance: few
v_gene: TRBV14
j_gene: TRBJ2-1
d_gene: TRBD2
CDR3nt: TGTGCCAGCACCCAAGGGACTAGCTCTAGAAATGAGCAGTTCTTC
CDR3aa: CASTQGTSSRNEQFF

abundance: few
v_gene: TRBV9
j_gene: TRBJ1-1
d_gene: .
CDR3nt: TGTGCCAGCAGCGTAGGGTCGGGGGCTGGCACTGAAGCTTTCTTT
CDR3aa: CASSVGSGAGTEAFF

abundance: many
v_gene: TRBV20-1
j_gene: TRBJ1-1
d_gene: .
CDR3nt: TGCAGTGCTAGGACTGGACAGCTCATGAACACTGAAGCTTTCTTT
CDR3aa: CSARTGQLMNTEAFF

abundance: few
v_gene: TRBV19
j_gene: TRBJ2-7
d_gene: TRBD2
CDR3nt: TGTGCCAGTAGTACCCCGGGACTAGACGTCTCCAGGGCCTACGAGCAGTACTTC
CDR3aa: CASSTPGLDVSRAYEQYF

abundance: many
v_gene: TRBV5-1
j_gene: TRBJ2-5
d_gene: TRBD1
CDR3nt: TGCGCCAGCAGCCAATGGCCCGGGACAGACCAAGAGACCCAGTACTTC
CDR3aa: CASSQWPGTDQETQYF

abundance: many
v_gene: TRBV7-2
j_gene: TRBJ2-1
d_gene: .
CDR3nt: TGTGCCAGCAGCTTAGTGGGCCACTACGGCCGCGATGAGCAGTTCTTC
CDR3aa: CASSLVGHYGRDEQFF

abundance: few
v_gene: TRBV29-1
j_gene: TRBJ2-1
d_gene: .
CDR3nt: TGCAGCGTCTTCCTTAGTCACATTCGGGGAAATGAGCAGTTCTTC
CDR3aa: CSVFLSHIRGNEQFF

abundance: few
v_gene: TRBV29-1
j_gene: TRBJ2-2
d_gene: .
CDR3nt: TGCAGCGTTGCACAGGGGTTAACCGGGGGGCTGTTTTTT
CDR3aa: CSVAQGLTGGLFF

abundance: .
v_gene: TRBV7-9
j_gene: TRBJ2-7
d_gene: .
CDR3nt: TGTGCCAGCAGCCTCGTGCTGAGGGGGTACGAGCAGTACTTC
CDR3aa: CASSLVLRGYEQYF

abundance: .
v_gene: TRBV4-1
j_gene: TRBJ2-7
d_gene: .
CDR3nt: TGCGCCAGCAGCCAGTTTGCAGGACCCTGCGAGCAGTACTTC
CDR3aa: CASSQFAGPCEQYF

abundance: .
v_gene: TRBV4-3
j_gene: TRBJ1-1
d_gene: .
CDR3nt: TGCGCCAGCAGCCAAGTGGTGAGGGGTGGCACTGAAGCTTTCTTT
CDR3aa: CASSQVVRGGTEAFF

abundance: .
v_gene: TRBV30
j_gene: TRBJ2-7
d_gene: .
CDR3nt: TGTGCCTGGAGTGAGGGGACCCTCGAGCAGTACTTC
CDR3aa: CAWSEGTLEQYF

abundance: .
v_gene: TRBV11-2
j_gene: TRBJ2-1
d_gene: .
CDR3nt: TGTGCCAGCAGCCCTATGCACAATGAGCAGTTCTTC
CDR3aa: CASSPMHNEQFF